The next 30 T cell receptor beta chains were all read from a single sample in a study of radiation and T cells in renal cell carcinoma. Stated time point: blood 2 weeks post-SBRT. The sample's treatment: 15 Gy SBRT to primary tumor, nephrectomy 4 weeks later. Using immunoSEQ multiplex PCR, the repertoire was profiled, and TCRdb retains in-frame clones only, with some absent. The sample lists about 130,000 clones, around 90% seen once, with 4.5% to 7.5% in the top ten. The material was blood, obtained from a patient whose treatment included radiotherapy and nephrectomy. The receptors were gathered from a woman in her 70s with renal cell carcinoma.

The rearrangement uses TRBV5-1 and TRBJ1-1, with 7 bases matching TRBD1. Trimming cost V 4 bases and J 11 bases; bases outside gene matches: 8. The CDR3 sequence is 12 residues long. Germline lookup yields CDR1 SGHRS and CDR2 YFSETQ. CDR3 DNA sequence: TGCGCCAGCAGCCCACAGACAGGGTGGGCTTTCTTT. Translation gives CASSPQTGWAFF.

The chain joins TRBV30 to TRBJ1-1, with 7 bases that match TRBD1. The CDR3 consists of 13 residues. In germline, CDR1 is GTSNPN, CDR2 SVGIG (reference sequence). J gave up 0 bases and V 8 bases, and 6 bases lay outside the gene matches. The CDR3 sequence: CAKRGQMNTEAFF. The CDR3 nucleotides read TGTGCCAAACGGGGACAGATGAACACTGAAGCTTTCTTT.

The chain carries TRBV4-3 and TRBJ2-1; 7 positions match TRBD1. The V gene end was trimmed by 0 bases and the J gene end by 7 bases; junction bases not matched to a gene: 6. The CDR3 covers 15 residues. Germline lookup yields CDR1 LGHNA and CDR2 YSLEER. CDR3 amino acids: CASSQDYRGGNEQFF. For the CDR3, the DNA is TGCGCCAGCAGCCAAGATTACAGGGGTGGGAATGAGCAGTTCTTC.

The rearrangement links TRBV18 to TRBJ1-5; TRBD1 is a possible D gene (5 bases). Germline V gene lookup returns CDR1 KGHSH and CDR2 LQKENI. The CDR3 consists of 15 residues. Trimming removed 2 bases from V and 0 bases from J, with 8 bases in between. The CDR3 nucleotides are TGTGCCAGCTCACCAACAGGACATAGCAATCAGCCCCAGCATTTT. Amino acids: CASSPTGHSNQPQHF.

The V call is TRBV7-9, the J call TRBJ1-2, with unresolved D. Germline values: CDR1 SEHNR, CDR2 FQNEAQ (reference sequence). Between the trimmed V and J ends, which lost 1 base and 2 bases, there was a span of 11 bases. The CDR3 is 15 residues long. The CDR3 nucleotides are TGTGCCAGCAGCTTAGGTGGAGGAGGGAACTATGGCTACACCTTC. Encoded protein: CASSLGGGGNYGYTF.

This clone appeared once. Here the CDR3 reads CASSQEVGGASDTQYF. The CDR3 DNA reads as TGCGCCAGCAGCCAAGAGGTCGGGGGGGCATCAGATACGCAGTATTTT. The chain couples TRBV4-3 to TRBJ2-3, with TRBD2 matching over 8 bases. V lost 0 bases to trimming and J lost 4 bases; unmatched junction nucleotides: 6. The CDR3 extends over 16 amino acids. The germline CDR1 and CDR2 sequences are LGHNA and YSLEER.

V and J are TRBV7-2 and TRBJ2-2, with D perhaps being TRBD1 or TRBD2 (6 bases each). Between the trimmed V and J ends, which lost 5 bases and 2 bases, there was a span of 12 bases. The CDR3 has 15 amino acids. Germline CDR1 reads SGHTA; CDR2 reads FQGNSA. DNA of the CDR3: TGTGCCAGCAGCCCTACAGGGACTAACACCGGGGAGCTGTTTTTT. It specifies CASSPTGTNTGELFF.

The chain carries TRBV11-2 and TRBJ2-2, with D tentatively TRBD2 (7 bases). This CDR3 comprises 16 residues. Germline V CDR1 and CDR2: SGHAT, FQNNGV. Trimming took 0 bases from V and 7 from J, leaving 15 bases between them. CDR3 sequence reads: CASSLDVGGPGGELFF. The CDR3 nucleotides read TGTGCCAGCAGCTTAGATGTCGGGGGGCCTGGCGGGGAGCTGTTTTTT.

J is TRBJ1-6 and V is TRBV4-3; 9 nucleotides line up with TRBD1. The CDR3 totals 16 residues. The V and J ends lost 4 bases and 14 bases, in that order; junction bases with no gene match: 15. Germline assignment: CDR1 LGHNA and CDR2 YSLEER. In DNA form, the CDR3 reads TGCGCCAGCAGCCGAAAAACCGGGACAGGGAGTTTAACCCTCCACTTT. Protein product: CASSRKTGTGSLTLHF.

The rearrangement uses TRBV7-9 and TRBJ2-3; D might be TRBD2 (6 bases). Trimming cost V 3 bases and J 0 bases, with 7 bases left between them. Germline V lookup: CDR1 SEHNR, CDR2 FQNEAQ (reference sequence). This CDR3 spans 14 amino acids. The CDR3 protein is CASSFGGSTDTQYF. CDR3 DNA sequence: TGTGCCAGCAGCTTCGGGGGTAGCACAGATACGCAGTATTTT.

This chain uses TRBV30 with TRBJ2-7, with unresolved D. From germline, CDR1 is GTSNPN and CDR2 SVGIG (reference sequence). This CDR3 spans 13 amino acids. V shed 8 bases and J shed 0 bases, with 14 bases lying between them. This CDR3 is CAGRTAPSYEQYF. The CDR3 bases are TGTGCCGGACGGACGGCTCCCTCCTACGAGCAGTACTTC.

The rearrangement uses TRBV6-5 and TRBJ2-1; no clear D. V dropped 6 bases and J dropped 0 bases, with 12 bases sitting between them. This CDR3 is built from 15 residues. Germline CDR1 and CDR2: MNHEY and SVGAGI. CDR3 sequence reads: CASRADWRSYNEQFF. The CDR3 nucleotides are TGTGCCAGCAGGGCCGACTGGCGCTCCTACAATGAGCAGTTCTTC.

This clone appeared a few times. This chain uses TRBV5-6 with TRBJ2-1; D assignment may be TRBD1 or TRBD2 (5 bases each). Germline CDR1 SGHDT, CDR2 YYEEEE. This CDR3 is 15 amino acids long. Trimming left V 5 bases short and J 0 bases short, with 12 bases between. CDR3 sequence reads: CASSNWGSSYNEQFF. The DNA of the CDR3 is TGTGCCAGCAGTAATTGGGGGAGCTCCTACAATGAGCAGTTCTTC.

This clone was counted between two and nine times. This chain connects TRBV30 to TRBJ1-5; the D is unclear. CDR1 and CDR2 from the germline V gene are GTSNPN and SVGIG (reference sequence). This CDR3 contains 14 residues. With 0 bases removed from V and 2 bases from J, the gap between germline ends came to 8 bases. CDR3 amino acids: CAWSVVQGNQPQHF. In nucleotides, the CDR3 is TGTGCCTGGAGTGTAGTTCAGGGCAATCAGCCCCAGCATTTT.

The V gene is TRBV7-2, the J gene TRBJ1-1; D uncertain. Trimming removed 9 bases at V and 8 bases at J, with 19 bases between. This CDR3 comprises 13 residues. The V gene's germline CDR1 is SGHTA and CDR2 FQGNSA. The CDR3 is CASDLRDLNEAFF. The CDR3 DNA reads TGTGCCAGTGACCTTAGAGACCTCAACGAAGCTTTCTTT.

The CDR3 DNA follows: TGTGCCAGCAGTTACTCCGCAGGGGAGGATGGCTACACCTTC. Translating gives CASSYSAGEDGYTF. The chain has TRBV6-6 and TRBJ1-2; D may be TRBD1 (6 bases). There are 14 residues in the CDR3. Looked up from germline, CDR1 is MNHNY and CDR2 is SVGAGI (reference sequence). The germline V and J ends were trimmed by 0 bases and 6 bases, with 11 bases remaining between them.

The V call is TRBV5-1, the J call TRBJ2-1; 9 bases fit TRBD2. This CDR3 has 15 amino acids. V was clipped by 2 bases and J by 8 bases; unmatched bases: 8. Germline CDR1 is SGHRS and CDR2 is YFSETQ. CDR3: CASSLGAGGPHEQFF. The CDR3 coding sequence is TGCGCCAGCAGCTTAGGAGCGGGGGGCCCCCATGAGCAGTTCTTC.

The chain joins TRBV5-6 to TRBJ2-7; 8 bases are shared with TRBD2. The germline gives CDR1 SGHDT, CDR2 YYEEEE. There are 14 residues in the CDR3. V was clipped by 5 bases and J by 0 bases; unmatched bases: 4. CDR3 sequence (DNA): TGTGCCAGCAGGCCGGGGGGGTTCTCCTACGAGCAGTACTTC. It is translated as CASRPGGFSYEQYF.

The chain links TRBV30 to TRBJ1-3, with 7 bases lining up with TRBD1. The germline V gene encodes CDR1 GTSNPN and CDR2 SVGIG (reference sequence). This CDR3 region has 15 residues. Trimming cost V 3 bases and J 1 base; bases outside gene matches: 6. The CDR3 sequence is CAWSATGVSGNTIYF. CDR3 nucleotide sequence: TGTGCCTGGAGCGCTACAGGGGTTTCTGGAAACACCATATATTTT.

J is TRBJ2-5 and V is TRBV19; TRBD1 agrees at 7 bases. V trimming: 5 bases; J trimming: 5 bases; junction bases outside the gene matches: 5. Germline CDR1 and CDR2: LNHDA and SQIVND (reference sequence). This CDR3 region has 13 residues. The chain's CDR3 is CASSLGQEETQYF. The CDR3 bases are TGTGCCAGTAGTCTCGGACAGGAGGAGACCCAGTACTTC.

The chain joins TRBV29-1 to TRBJ1-3; no clear D. Between the trimmed V and J ends, which lost 4 bases and 2 bases, there was a span of 12 bases. The CDR3 length is 14 residues. Germline-derived CDR1 and CDR2 are SQVTM and ANQGSEA. CDR3 sequence reads: CSVADRYPGNTIYF. Here the CDR3 DNA reads TGCAGCGTTGCAGACCGATACCCTGGAAACACCATATATTTT. Full variable domain (missing parts from reference TRBV29-1 and TRBJ1-3): SAVISQKPSRDICQRGTSLTIQCQVDSQVTMMFWYRQQPGQSLTLIATANQGSEATYESGFVIDKFPISRPNLTFSTLTVSNMSPEDSSIYLCSVADRYPGNTIYFGEGSWLTVV.

This clone was seen more than once but under ten times. The chain employs TRBV25-1 and TRBJ2-7; D is possibly TRBD1 (6 bases). Trimming took off 4 bases at V and 1 base at J, with 8 bases between the two ends. Looked up from germline, CDR1 is MGHDK and CDR2 is SYGVNS. The CDR3 has 13 residues. CDR3 nucleotide sequence: TGTGCCAGCAGTGCCAGGGGTTCCTACGAGCAGTACTTC. Amino acids: CASSARGSYEQYF.

The V and J genes are TRBV18 and TRBJ1-6; the D is unclear. The V gene lost 3 bases and the J gene lost 7 bases, with 10 bases spanning the gap. CDR1 KGHSH and CDR2 LQKENI come from the germline V gene. The CDR3 length is 14 residues. The DNA for the CDR3 is TGTGCCAGCTCACCGGGATTAGAGAATTCACCCCTCCACTTT. Translating it yields CASSPGLENSPLHF.

This chain joins TRBV14 and TRBJ2-6, with TRBD1 identical over 11 bases. The CDR3 totals 19 residues. The germline V gene has CDR1 SGHDN and CDR2 FVKESK. The V segment lost 1 base and the J segment 3 bases; nucleotides outside the gene matches: 8. Here the CDR3 reads CASSQAFGTGGYGANVLTF. The CDR3 coding sequence is TGTGCCAGCAGCCAAGCGTTCGGGACAGGGGGTTATGGGGCCAACGTCCTGACTTTC.

This clone came up once. The chain uses TRBV19 and TRBJ1-5; TRBD1 agrees at 8 bases. From germline, CDR1 is LNHDA and CDR2 SQIVND (reference sequence). V shed 7 bases, J shed 1 base, and the junction held 9 bases outside the gene matches. This CDR3 has 16 residues. In DNA form, the CDR3 reads TGTGCCAGTACCGCAAGGACAGGGCAAAGCAATCAGCCCCAGCATTTT. Protein: CASTARTGQSNQPQHF.

This clone was seen just once. J is TRBJ2-7 and V is TRBV19; 12 bases map to TRBD2. The CDR3 spans 15 residues. Germline CDR1 reads LNHDA; CDR2 reads SQIVND (reference sequence). V shed 6 bases, J shed 4 bases, and the junction held 7 bases outside the gene matches. In DNA, the CDR3 is TGTGCCAGTAGCCCTCGGACTAGCGGGGCTTACGAGCAGTACTTC. This sequence encodes CASSPRTSGAYEQYF.

The V gene is TRBV19, the J gene TRBJ1-5; tentatively, D is TRBD1 (5 bases). Germline V gene lookup returns CDR1 LNHDA and CDR2 SQIVND (reference sequence). Trimming removed 5 bases at V and 3 bases at J, with 11 bases between. The CDR3 has 14 amino acids. The CDR3 DNA reads as TGTGCCAGTAGTTCCCGGGACGCCAATCAGCCCCAGCATTTT. Translated, it gives CASSSRDANQPQHF.

This clone was seen just once. The V call is TRBV2, the J call TRBJ1-5; the match to TRBD1 covers 10 bases. The germline V gene has CDR1 SNHLY and CDR2 FYNNEI. V gave up 7 bases and J gave up 6 bases; unmatched junction bases: 9. The CDR3 extends over 15 amino acids. As DNA, the CDR3 is TGTGCCAGCACCCCGACAGGGGGCCGGTTTCAGCCCCAGCATTTT. This codes for CASTPTGGRFQPQHF.

This chain connects TRBV18 to TRBJ2-6, with TRBD1 matching 9 bases. The CDR3 is 17 amino acids. Germline CDR1 KGHSH, CDR2 LQKENI. The J segment lost 1 base and the V segment lost 5 bases, leaving 6 bases of the junction unmatched. The CDR3 loop is CASSEPGQGSGANVLTF. The CDR3 DNA sequence: TGTGCCAGCTCAGAACCGGGACAGGGTTCTGGGGCCAACGTCCTGACTTTC.

This rearrangement joins TRBV28 to TRBJ1-5; D is unresolved. Trimming shortened V by 1 base and J by 3 bases, and 16 bases separated the two germline ends. This CDR3 contains 17 residues. Per the germline V gene, CDR1 is MDHEN and CDR2 is SYDVKM. The CDR3: CASSLSAGLTYNQPQHF. CDR3 DNA sequence: TGTGCCAGCAGTTTATCGGCTGGACTGACTTACAATCAGCCCCAGCATTTT.